These 8 T cell receptor beta chains share one sample of origin, sequenced in a study of cytomegalovirus exposure and HLA in healthy donors. The study ran its PCR with 60 Vbeta and 13 Jbeta primers. Method: immunoSEQ multiplex PCR; TCRdb's copy keeps in-frame clones and lacks some. The sample has approximately 110,000 clones. Sequencing input: PBMCs. These receptors all come from a man aged 18 to 35 in good health and CMV-seronegative.

The chain is built from TRBV6-4 and TRBJ1-2; D ambiguous. V was cut by 6 bases and J by 3 bases, with 17 bases left in between. CDR1 MRHNA and CDR2 SNTAGT come from the germline V gene. This CDR3 has 15 amino acids. CDR3 bases: TGTGCCAGCAGCGCCCGAACGGGGAACGACTATGGCTACACCTTC. Translation gives CASSARTGNDYGYTF.

CDR3 protein: CASSLWGVSGELFF. CDR3 sequence (DNA): TGTGCCAGCAGTTTGTGGGGGGTTAGCGGGGAGCTGTTTTTT. V usage is TRBV27 and J usage is TRBJ2-2; D is perhaps TRBD2 (6 bases). Germline lookup yields CDR1 MNHEY and CDR2 SMNVEV (reference sequence). This CDR3 is 14 amino acids long. V lost 3 bases and J lost 7, with 12 bases in between.

The J gene is TRBJ1-2, the V gene TRBV10-3; D gene uncertain. CDR3 length: 15 residues. V was shortened by 0 bases and J by 4 bases, with 12 bases between the two germline ends. The germline V gene encodes CDR1 ENHRY and CDR2 SYGVKD. Here the CDR3 reads CAISESTGKSYGYTF. The CDR3 region has the DNA TGTGCCATCAGTGAGTCGACGGGGAAGAGCTATGGCTACACCTTC.

The rearrangement uses TRBV19 and TRBJ1-6, with 7 nucleotides matching TRBD1. Germline trimming cut 9 bases from V and 9 bases from J; bases unmatched to any gene: 14. Germline V gene sequence: CDR1 LNHDA, CDR2 SQIVND (reference sequence). The CDR3 sequence is 15 residues long. The DNA of the CDR3 is TGTGCCAGCGCAGGGGGTCCATCCGGGATTTCACCCCTCCACTTT. Encoded protein: CASAGGPSGISPLHF.

This rearrangement joins TRBV11-2 to TRBJ1-6; 12 bases align to TRBD1. Germline V CDR1 and CDR2: SGHAT, FQNNGV. V gave up 3 bases and J gave up 9 bases; unmatched junction bases: 6. CDR3 length: 16 residues. CDR3 DNA sequence: TGTGCCAGCAGCTTCATTGGGACAGGGGGCGGTTCACCCCTCCACTTT. Encoded protein: CASSFIGTGGGSPLHF.

The rearrangement uses TRBV11-3 and TRBJ1-3; TRBD1 might be the D (5 bases). The CDR3 has 15 residues. Trimming took 5 bases from V and 4 from J, leaving 15 bases between them. Germline V gene sequence: CDR1 SGHNT, CDR2 YENEEA. The CDR3 protein is CASSPSGGDGNTIYF. CDR3 coding DNA: TGTGCCAGCAGCCCTTCTGGAGGGGACGGAAACACCATATATTTT.

The rearrangement uses TRBV5-4 and TRBJ2-7; the match to TRBD2 covers 11 bases. CDR3 length: 14 residues. V dropped 4 bases and J dropped 4; count of bases not matched to a gene: 4. Per germline, CDR1 SGHNT and CDR2 YYREEE (reference sequence). CDR3 sequence reads: CASSPTSGKYEQYF. In nucleotides, the CDR3 is TGTGCCAGCAGCCCGACTAGCGGGAAGTACGAGCAGTACTTC.

V usage is TRBV5-1 and J usage is TRBJ2-7; D possibly corresponds to TRBD2 (6 bases). The CDR3 contains 12 residues. Trimming pared 5 bases from V and 3 bases from J, leaving 9 bases between. In germline, CDR1 is SGHRS, CDR2 YFSETQ. The CDR3 protein is CASSAGGYEQYF. Written as DNA, the CDR3 is TGCGCCAGCAGTGCCGGGGGCTACGAGCAGTACTTC.